These 23 T cell receptor beta chains were all obtained from the same sample, sequenced in a study of cytomegalovirus exposure and HLA in healthy donors. PCR amplification relied on 60 Vbeta primers (plus 13 Jbeta primers). Method: immunoSEQ multiplex PCR; TCRdb's copy keeps in-frame clones and lacks some. The sample includes tens of thousands of clones, more than 70% of them seen just once. The sequencing sample was made of PBMCs. The receptors originated from a woman between 40 and 50 years old in good health and CMV-seronegative.

The chain employs TRBV7-9 and TRBJ2-1, with unresolved D. Trimming shortened V by 3 bases and J by 12 bases, and 9 bases separated the two germline ends. Per germline, CDR1 SEHNR and CDR2 FQNEAQ (reference sequence). CDR3 length: 11 residues. The CDR3 sequence is CASSFYPGQFF. The CDR3 bases are TGTGCCAGCAGCTTCTATCCCGGGCAGTTCTTC.

This clone occurred once. This chain joins TRBV30 and TRBJ1-4; TRBD1 agrees at 12 bases. The CDR3 sequence is 13 residues long. CDR1 GTSNPN and CDR2 SVGIG come from the germline V gene (reference sequence). Losses at the gene ends were 2 bases for V and 14 bases for J; bases not matched to a gene: 6. The CDR3 DNA follows: TGTGCCTGGAGTACAGGGACAGGGGGCAACCTGTTTTTT. Translation gives CAWSTGTGGNLFF. Based on the CDR3 plus reference TRBV30 and TRBJ1-4, the full variable domain is SQTIHQWPATLVQPVGSPLSLECTVEGTSNPNLYWYRQAAGRGLQLLFYSVGIGQISSEVPQNLSASRPQDRQFILSSKKLLLSDSGFYLCAWSTGTGGNLFFGSGTQLSVL.

CDR3 in amino acids: CASSPRTSGGYEQYF. The CDR3, as DNA: TGTGCCAGCTCACCTCGGACTAGCGGGGGGTACGAGCAGTACTTC. The chain joins TRBV18 to TRBJ2-7; 14 positions match TRBD2. Germline V gene data show CDR1 as KGHSH and CDR2 as LQKENI. CDR3 length: 15 residues. Trimming took 3 bases from V and 4 from J; bases not matched to a gene: 2.

The V call is TRBV2, the J call TRBJ1-2, with D tentatively TRBD1 (6 bases). There are 14 residues in the CDR3. V lost 2 bases, J lost 7 bases, and 14 bases lay in between. Germline V gene data show CDR1 as SNHLY and CDR2 as FYNNEI. Here the CDR3 DNA reads TGTGCCAGCAGTGAACGGGGGGCTAAGGTTGGCTACACCTTC. Translation: CASSERGAKVGYTF.

The chain couples TRBV7-8 to TRBJ2-7, with a tentative D call TRBD1 (7 bases). In germline, CDR1 is SGHVS, CDR2 FQNEAQ. Trimming shortened V by 5 bases and J by 8 bases, and 22 bases separated the two germline ends. CDR3 length equals 15 residues. Here the CDR3 reads CASSPGGDSGGKQYF. CDR3 nucleotide sequence: TGTGCCAGCAGCCCTGGCGGGGACAGCGGAGGCAAGCAGTACTTC.

This chain uses TRBV29-1 with TRBJ2-5, with a weak D call TRBD1 (5 bases). The V gene lost 1 base and the J gene lost 4 bases, with 10 bases spanning the gap. The CDR3 loop spans 13 amino acids. Per the germline V gene, CDR1 is SQVTM and CDR2 is ANQGSEA. For the CDR3, the DNA is TGCAGCGTTGAAGTAAATCAGGGAGAGACCCAGTACTTC. Translated, it gives CSVEVNQGETQYF.

The V call is TRBV30, the J call TRBJ2-2; 9 bases agree with TRBD2. The CDR3 has 14 residues. Germline-derived CDR1 and CDR2 are GTSNPN and SVGIG (reference sequence). Unmatched junction bases numbered 5, after V lost 5 bases and J lost 4 bases. CDR3 nucleotides: TGTGCCTGGGGGACTAGCAGAGGCACCGGGGAGCTGTTTTTT. Translation gives CAWGTSRGTGELFF.

This clone came up a few times. The chain recombines TRBV15 with TRBJ2-2; D is possibly TRBD2 (6 bases). Germline V gene sequence: CDR1 LNHNV, CDR2 YYDKDF (reference sequence). CDR3 length equals 17 residues. The V gene lost 1 base and the J gene lost 2 bases, with 14 bases spanning the gap. The CDR3 coding sequence is TGTGCCACCAGCAGAGGAGGCAGGGAGGTCAACACCGGGGAGCTGTTTTTT. Encoded protein: CATSRGGREVNTGELFF.

This clone was observed a few times. Distinct nucleotide sequences in the sample also encode this CDR3. V gene TRBV30 combines with J gene TRBJ2-5; no clear D gene. This CDR3 contains 11 residues. Deletions cut 3 bases from V and 0 bases from J, with 2 bases between. From germline, CDR1 is GTSNPN and CDR2 SVGIG (reference sequence). The CDR3 DNA is TGTGCCTGGAGCGACCAAGAGACCCAGTACTTC. Encoded protein: CAWSDQETQYF.

The V gene is TRBV28, the J gene TRBJ1-1, with D possibly matching TRBD1 (6 bases). Trimming shortened V by 6 bases and J by 0 bases, and 8 bases separated the two germline ends. Germline assignment: CDR1 MDHEN and CDR2 SYDVKM. This CDR3 region has 13 residues. The CDR3 DNA is TGTGCCAGCAGGGACAGTTTGAACACTGAAGCTTTCTTT. Translated: CASRDSLNTEAFF. The full variable domain, with the rest looked up from reference TRBV28 and TRBJ1-1, is DVKVTQSSRYLVKRTGEKVFLECVQDMDHENMFWYRQDPGLGLRLIYFSYDVKMKEKGDIPEGYSVSREKKERFSLILESASTNQTSMYLCASRDSLNTEAFFGQGTRLTVV.

The gene calls are TRBV30 and TRBJ2-1; D not certain. Germline CDR1 and CDR2: GTSNPN and SVGIG (reference sequence). CDR3 length equals 14 residues. The ends were cut back, 2 bases at V and 1 base at J, with 9 bases in the middle. The CDR3 protein is CAWSPAPSYNEQFF. As DNA, the CDR3 is TGTGCCTGGAGTCCAGCGCCATCCTACAATGAGCAGTTCTTC. Complete variable domain (other parts from reference TRBV30 and TRBJ2-1): SQTIHQWPATLVQPVGSPLSLECTVEGTSNPNLYWYRQAAGRGLQLLFYSVGIGQISSEVPQNLSASRPQDRQFILSSKKLLLSDSGFYLCAWSPAPSYNEQFFGPGTRLTVL.

In this sample, this clone turned up a few times. The V call is TRBV6-5, the J call TRBJ1-5; no clear D gene. Germline-derived CDR1 and CDR2 are MNHEY and SVGAGI. The CDR3 length is 13 residues. The ends were cut back, 0 bases at V and 7 bases at J, with 7 bases in the middle. The CDR3 nucleotides read TGTGCCAGCAGTTACTCCGGGAGCCAGCCCCAGCATTTT. Translated, it gives CASSYSGSQPQHF.

The chain carries TRBV19 and TRBJ2-7; 10 bases agree with TRBD1. V shed 5 bases and J 2 bases; nucleotides not matched to a gene: 3. Germline CDR1 reads LNHDA; CDR2 reads SQIVND (reference sequence). This CDR3 spans 14 amino acids. The DNA for the CDR3 is TGTGCCAGTAGTCCAGGACAGGGGGCCTACGAGCAGTACTTC. Translation gives CASSPGQGAYEQYF. Drawing the rest from reference TRBV19 and TRBJ2-7, the complete variable domain is DGGITQSPKYLFRKEGQNVTLSCEQNLNHDAMYWYRQDPGQGLRLIYYSQIVNDFQKGDIAEGYSVSREKKESFPLTVTSAQKNPTAFYLCASSPGQGAYEQYFGPGTRLTVT.

This chain joins TRBV7-2 and TRBJ1-6; D is unresolved. The CDR3 covers 17 residues. Between the trimmed V and J ends, which lost 4 bases and 5 bases, there was a span of 18 bases. CDR1 and CDR2 (germline): SGHTA, FQGNSA. The CDR3 sequence: CASSYLSGWRNNSPLHF. The DNA of the CDR3 is TGTGCCAGCAGCTACCTTTCGGGGTGGCGGAATAATTCACCCCTCCACTTT.

On this clone: Germline is not matched at one junction end, which may reflect a read error. The chain recombines TRBV30 with TRBJ1-6; D perhaps matches TRBD1 (6 bases). This CDR3 contains 12 residues. From germline, CDR1 is GTSNPN and CDR2 SVGIG (reference sequence). CDR3 sequence: CAWSKGDPPLNF. The CDR3 nucleotides are TGTGCCTGGAGTAAGGGGGACCCCCCCCTCAACTTT.

This clone was seen a handful of times. The chain combines TRBV7-2 with TRBJ1-4, with TRBD1 as a possible D gene (6 bases). V was clipped by 2 bases and J by 5 bases, with 6 bases between them. Germline V gene lookup returns CDR1 SGHTA and CDR2 FQGNSA. The CDR3 runs to 13 residues. The CDR3 DNA is TGTGCCAGCAGCTTACAGGGGAATGAAAAACTGTTTTTT. It translates to CASSLQGNEKLFF.

In its sample, this clone was seen a few times. This chain links TRBV4-3 with TRBJ1-1; D uncertain. Germline CDR1 reads LGHNA; CDR2 reads YSLEER. This CDR3 comprises 12 residues. Deletions cut 1 base from V and 5 bases from J, with 5 bases between. This CDR3 reads CASSQGRTEAFF. The DNA of the CDR3 is TGCGCCAGCAGCCAAGGGAGGACTGAAGCTTTCTTT.

V and J are TRBV7-2 and TRBJ2-1; maybe TRBD1 (5 bases). This CDR3 has 12 amino acids. Trimming pared 5 bases from V and 9 bases from J, leaving 11 bases between. Germline V gene data show CDR1 as SGHTA and CDR2 as FQGNSA. CDR3 loop: CASSPRGLEQFF. The CDR3 DNA reads as TGTGCCAGCAGCCCAAGGGGTCTTGAGCAGTTCTTC.

The V and J genes are TRBV5-1 and TRBJ1-1; D remains unclear. There are 15 residues in the CDR3. In germline, CDR1 is SGHRS, CDR2 YFSETQ. Trimming took 0 bases from V and 3 from J, leaving 12 bases between them. CDR3 sequence: CASSLAQFLDTEAFF. In nucleotides, the CDR3 is TGCGCCAGCAGCTTGGCACAGTTTTTGGACACTGAAGCTTTCTTT.

V and J are TRBV27 and TRBJ1-2, with 9 bases matching TRBD1. The V gene's germline CDR1 is MNHEY and CDR2 SMNVEV (reference sequence). The CDR3 runs 13 residues. V lost 8 bases, J lost 5 bases, and 6 bases stayed unmatched. The CDR3 loop reads CASGDRANYGYTF. In DNA, the CDR3 is TGTGCCAGCGGGGACAGGGCGAATTATGGCTACACCTTC.

V gene TRBV2 combines with J gene TRBJ2-7; a weak D match, TRBD2 (6 bases). CDR3 length equals 14 residues. Germline values: CDR1 SNHLY, CDR2 FYNNEI. V lost 8 bases and J 12 bases, leaving 26 bases between the germline ends. The CDR3 DNA sequence: TGTGCCAGCTGGGGGGAGCCGGGAATTAACGAACGGTACTTC. Its protein is CASWGEPGINERYF.

The CDR3, as DNA: TGTGCCAGCAGTTTCTCAGGGCTCAATCAGCCCCAGCATTTT. It yields the protein CASSFSGLNQPQHF. The chain carries TRBV27 and TRBJ1-5; TRBD1 might be the D (5 bases). CDR3 length equals 14 residues. Germline CDR1 reads MNHEY; CDR2 reads SMNVEV (reference sequence). Trimming shortened V by 3 bases and J by 3 bases, and 9 bases separated the two germline ends.

The chain employs TRBV7-9 and TRBJ2-4; D gene unclear. Germline V gene lookup returns CDR1 SEHNR and CDR2 FQNEAQ (reference sequence). This CDR3 comprises 14 residues. V was pared by 5 bases and J by 1 base, with 9 bases between. The CDR3 loop reads CASSPTSAKNIQYF. The CDR3 DNA reads TGTGCCAGCAGCCCGACATCGGCCAAAAACATTCAGTACTTC.